This T cell receptor beta chain was identified in a study of blood T cell repertoires in COVID-19. As processed by the authors: Researchers report that nucleated cell counts were estimated from reference gene primer amplification. Sequenced by immunoSEQ multiplex PCR; TCRdb stores in-frame clones only, minus some. The V and J calls and clone size are taken from that table; D and trimming were inferred from the DNA. The sample has approximately 300,000 clones; approximately 90% are singletons. V dropped 4 bases and J dropped 6 bases, with 8 bases sitting between them. This CDR3 is 12 amino acids long. Germline CDR1 reads MDHEN; CDR2 reads SYDVKM.

Sample: peripheral blood. The V call is TRBV28, the J call TRBJ2-3; D is perhaps TRBD2 (5 bases). This clonotype originated in a woman in her 30s with COVID-19, enrolled during active disease. CDR3 in amino acids: CASSYTGDTQYF. The DNA of the CDR3 is TGTGCCAGCAGTTACACGGGGGATACGCAGTATTTT.